Described below is a single T cell receptor beta chain sequence and its context. When the RNA was reverse transcribed, random hexamers were used with an input of roughly 0.5 to 1 ug. Amplification of TCR beta CDR3 spanned 54 Vbeta and 13 Jbeta via immunoSEQ multiplex PCR. TCRdb re-derived calls from the immunoSEQ multiplex PCR reads in MiXCR, one entry per CDR3 protein. This table has roughly 180,000 distinct CDR3 sequences, 85% to 95% appearing once. This CDR3 contains 14 residues. The germline V gene has CDR1 SGHDT and CDR2 YYEEEE. Trimming left V 1 base short and J 2 bases short, with 10 bases between. The sample comes from a study of CD8 T cells in Susac syndrome.

The chain joins TRBV5-6 to TRBJ2-7; maybe TRBD1 (5 bases). Sequencing was performed on CD4+ T cells from PBMCs. This sequence originates from a human donor with Susac syndrome. The CDR3, as DNA: TGTGCCAGCAGCTTGAATGGGGCAACCTACGAGCAGTACTTC. It codes for CASSLNGATYEQYF.